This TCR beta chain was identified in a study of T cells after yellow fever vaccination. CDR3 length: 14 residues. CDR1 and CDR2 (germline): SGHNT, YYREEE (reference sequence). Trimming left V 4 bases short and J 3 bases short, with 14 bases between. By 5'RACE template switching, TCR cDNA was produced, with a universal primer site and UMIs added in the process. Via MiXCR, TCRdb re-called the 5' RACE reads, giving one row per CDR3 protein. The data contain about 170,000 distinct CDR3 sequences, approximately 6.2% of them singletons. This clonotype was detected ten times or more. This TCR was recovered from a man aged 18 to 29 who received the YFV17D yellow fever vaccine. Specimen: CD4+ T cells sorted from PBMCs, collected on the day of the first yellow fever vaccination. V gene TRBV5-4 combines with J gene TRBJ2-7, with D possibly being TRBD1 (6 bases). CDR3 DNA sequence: TGTGCCAGCAGCCTGGGCCTACAGGGCTACGAGCAGTACTTC. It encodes CASSLGLQGYEQYF.